This T cell receptor beta chain appears in the sequencing data of a study of T cell repertoires in cytomegalovirus infection. About the research overall: Recently identified HLA-C-restricted and well-studied HLA-B-restricted CMV epitopes were used. Carrying CMV and the relevant HLA type showed in public TCR beta signatures.

TCRdb reprocessed the reads with MiXCR, giving one entry per CDR3 protein. Here the sample spans over 100,000 distinct CDR3 sequences, about 28% being singletons. Study-level points and caveats: HLA-C-restricted, CMV-specific TCR beta clonotypes were dominant ex vivo.

This CDR3 has 13 residues. The V segment lost 8 bases and the J segment 7 bases; nucleotides outside the gene matches: 3. The V gene's germline CDR1 is MNHNS and CDR2 SASEGT. This clonotype was seen repeatedly, ten times or more. Antigen: not known. The receptor comes from a human donor in good health (CMV status not recorded). Some clones in this sample may be carry-over from other donors' samples. The chain has TRBV6-1 and TRBJ1-6; 9 positions match TRBD1. The sample consisted of CD8+ T cells from cultured PBMCs, taken from culture after CMV antigen stimulation. The CDR3 DNA is TGTGCCAGCTGGGGACAGGGCAATTCACCCCTCCACTTT. Amino acids: CASWGQGNSPLHF.